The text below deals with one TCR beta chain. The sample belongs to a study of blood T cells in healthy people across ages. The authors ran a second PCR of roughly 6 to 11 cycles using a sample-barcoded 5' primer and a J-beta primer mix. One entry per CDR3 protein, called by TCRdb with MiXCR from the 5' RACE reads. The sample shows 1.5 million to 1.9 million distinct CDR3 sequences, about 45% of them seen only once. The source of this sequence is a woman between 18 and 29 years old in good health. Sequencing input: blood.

The CDR3 is CASSFLGRTGETQYF. DNA for the CDR3: TGTGCCAGCAGTTTCCTCGGGCGGACGGGGGAGACCCAGTACTTC. The rearrangement uses TRBV28 and TRBJ2-5, with D perhaps matching TRBD2 (5 bases). Germline CDR1 is MDHEN and CDR2 is SYDVKM. The CDR3 contains 15 residues. V was cut by 3 bases and J by 5 bases, with 16 bases left in between.